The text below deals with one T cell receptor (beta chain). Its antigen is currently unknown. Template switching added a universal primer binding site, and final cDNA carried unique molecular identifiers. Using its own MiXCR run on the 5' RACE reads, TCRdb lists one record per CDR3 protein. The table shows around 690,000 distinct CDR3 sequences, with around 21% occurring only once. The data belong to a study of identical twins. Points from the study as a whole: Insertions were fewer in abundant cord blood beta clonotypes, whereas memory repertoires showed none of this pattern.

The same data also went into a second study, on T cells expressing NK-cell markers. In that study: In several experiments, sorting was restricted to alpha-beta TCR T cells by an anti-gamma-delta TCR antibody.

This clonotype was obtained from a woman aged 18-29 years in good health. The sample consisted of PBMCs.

The DNA for the CDR3 is TGCGCCAGCAGTACCACACTAGCAGCTAGCACAGATACGCAGTATTTT. Translation gives CASSTTLAASTDTQYF. V is TRBV10-2 and J is TRBJ2-3, with D possibly being TRBD2 (6 bases). There are 16 residues in the CDR3. Deletions cut 5 bases from V and 0 bases from J, with 15 bases between. The germline gives CDR1 WSHSY, CDR2 SAAADI.